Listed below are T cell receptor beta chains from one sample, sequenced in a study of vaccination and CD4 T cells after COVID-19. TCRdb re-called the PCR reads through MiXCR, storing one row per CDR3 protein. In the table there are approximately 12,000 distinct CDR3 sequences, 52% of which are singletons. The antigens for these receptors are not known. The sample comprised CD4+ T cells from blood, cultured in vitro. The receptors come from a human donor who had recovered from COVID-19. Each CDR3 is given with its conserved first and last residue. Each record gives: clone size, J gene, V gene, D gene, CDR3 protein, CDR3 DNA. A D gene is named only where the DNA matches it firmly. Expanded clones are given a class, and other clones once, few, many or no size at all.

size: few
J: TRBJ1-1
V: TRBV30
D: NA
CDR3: CAWSAHTGTEAFF
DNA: TGTGCCTGGAGTGCCCACACTGGGACTGAAGCTTTCTTT

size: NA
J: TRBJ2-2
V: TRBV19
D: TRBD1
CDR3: CASRIAGTGNTGELFF
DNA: TGTGCCAGTAGAATCGCCGGGACAGGGAACACCGGGGAGCTGTTTTTT

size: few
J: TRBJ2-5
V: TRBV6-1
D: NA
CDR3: CASSLAETQYF
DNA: TGTGCCAGCAGTCTAGCGGAGACCCAGTACTTC

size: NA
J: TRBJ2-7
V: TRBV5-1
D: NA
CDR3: CASSLGWGDPYEQYF
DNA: TGCGCCAGCAGCTTGGGTTGGGGGGACCCCTACGAGCAGTACTTC

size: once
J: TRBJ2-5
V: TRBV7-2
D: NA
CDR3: CASSLAGRETQYF
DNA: TGTGCCAGCAGCTTAGCGGGCCGAGAGACCCAGTACTTC

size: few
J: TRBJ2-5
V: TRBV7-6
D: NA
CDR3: CASSLQGETQYF
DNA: TGTGCCAGCAGCTTACAGGGGGAGACCCAGTACTTC

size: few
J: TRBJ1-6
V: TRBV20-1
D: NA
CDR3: CSARDADSPLHF
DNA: TGCAGTGCTAGAGATGCGGACTCACCCCTCCACTTT

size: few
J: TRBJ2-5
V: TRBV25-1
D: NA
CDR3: CASSEPGQETQYF
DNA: TGTGCCAGCAGTGAACCGGGACAAGAGACCCAGTACTTC

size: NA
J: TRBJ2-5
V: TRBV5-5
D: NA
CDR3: CASSLWGTQYF
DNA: TGTGCCAGCAGCCTCTGGGGGACCCAGTACTTC

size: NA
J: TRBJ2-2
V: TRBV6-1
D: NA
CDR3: CASSARVRDTGELFF
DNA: TGTGCCAGCAGTGCGAGGGTACGGGACACCGGGGAGCTGTTTTTT

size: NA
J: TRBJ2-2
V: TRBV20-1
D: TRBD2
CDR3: CSARDLLAGGTGELFF
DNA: TGCAGTGCTAGAGACTTACTAGCGGGAGGAACCGGGGAGCTGTTTTTT

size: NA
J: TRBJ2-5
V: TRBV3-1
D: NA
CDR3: CASSHLGEQETQYF
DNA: TGTGCCAGCAGCCACCTGGGTGAGCAAGAGACCCAGTACTTC

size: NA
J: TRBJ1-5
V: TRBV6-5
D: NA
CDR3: CASSYNSNQPQHF
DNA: TGTGCCAGCAGTTATAACTCTAATCAGCCCCAGCATTTT

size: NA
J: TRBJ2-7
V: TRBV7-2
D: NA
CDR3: CASSLPGTLRYEQYF
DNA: TGTGCCAGCAGTCTACCAGGGACTCTCCGCTACGAGCAGTACTTC

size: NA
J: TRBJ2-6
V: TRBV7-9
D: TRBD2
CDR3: CASSDRIGLAGSGANVLTF
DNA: TGTGCCAGCAGCGATAGGATCGGACTAGCGGGATCTGGGGCCAACGTCCTGACTTTC

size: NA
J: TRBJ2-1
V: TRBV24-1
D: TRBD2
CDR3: CATSDLPGLAGLNEQFF
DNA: TGTGCCACCAGTGATTTGCCAGGACTAGCGGGACTCAATGAGCAGTTCTTC

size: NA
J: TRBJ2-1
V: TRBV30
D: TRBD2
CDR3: CAWSYPASGRYNEQFF
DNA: TGTGCCTGGTCTTACCCGGCTAGCGGGAGGTACAATGAGCAGTTCTTC

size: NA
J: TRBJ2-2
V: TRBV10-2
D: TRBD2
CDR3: CASSTGTSGRRRGGELFF
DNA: TGCGCCAGCAGTACCGGGACTAGCGGGAGAAGAAGGGGCGGGGAGCTGTTTTTT

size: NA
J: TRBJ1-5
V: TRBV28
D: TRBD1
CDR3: CASSLGGGQNQPQHF
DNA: TGTGCCAGCAGTCTTGGGGGGGGACAGAATCAGCCCCAGCATTTT

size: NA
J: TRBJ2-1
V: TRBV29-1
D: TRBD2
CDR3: CSARTSGSLEQFF
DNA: TGCAGCGCTCGGACTAGCGGGAGTCTCGAGCAGTTCTTC

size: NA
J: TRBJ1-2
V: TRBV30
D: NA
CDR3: CAWGPGPKGYTF
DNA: TGTGCCTGGGGACCGGGGCCTAAGGGCTACACCTTC

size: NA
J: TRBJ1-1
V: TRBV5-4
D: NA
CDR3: CASSLARERAFF
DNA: TGTGCCAGCAGCTTGGCCCGGGAGAGAGCTTTCTTT

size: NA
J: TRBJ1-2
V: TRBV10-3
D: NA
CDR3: CAISEEGEVSYGYTF
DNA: TGTGCCATCAGTGAGGAGGGAGAGGTATCGTATGGCTACACCTTC

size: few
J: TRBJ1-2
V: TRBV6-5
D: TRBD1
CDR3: CASSYDARTGNGYTF
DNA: TGTGCCAGCAGTTACGATGCGCGGACAGGGAACGGCTACACCTTC